These 22 T cell receptor beta chains were sequenced from one sample in a study of response to subunit inactivated influenza vaccine. TCRdb ran MiXCR on the RT-PCR reads and lists one entry per CDR3 protein. This sample has fewer than 700,000 distinct CDR3 sequences, with approximately 13% found just once. Here the sequenced sample was PBMCs from blood, taken about 6 weeks after vaccination. These receptors were obtained from a man in his fifties who received an inactivated influenza vaccine.

Here the CDR3 DNA reads TGTGCCACCAGCAGAATTAGCGGGGGGGGCTCTTCAGATACGCAGTATTTT. This translates into CATSRISGGGSSDTQYF. The chain carries TRBV15 and TRBJ2-3; 11 bases are shared with TRBD2. Trimming cost V 2 bases and J 4 bases; bases outside gene matches: 8. CDR3 length: 17 residues. Germline loops: CDR1 LNHNV, CDR2 YYDKDF (reference sequence).

The J gene is TRBJ2-2, the V gene TRBV29-1; TRBD2 agrees at 8 bases. V lost 4 bases to trimming and J lost 0 bases; unmatched junction nucleotides: 10. This CDR3 region has 17 residues. Per germline, CDR1 SQVTM and CDR2 ANQGSEA. CDR3 in amino acids: CSVVGGERAANTGELFF. CDR3 in DNA: TGCAGCGTTGTCGGGGGGGAGAGGGCGGCGAACACCGGGGAGCTGTTTTTT.

A few counts support this clonotype. The gene calls are TRBV18 and TRBJ2-7, with 10 bases fitting TRBD1. The CDR3 extends over 18 amino acids. Germline V gives CDR1 KGHSH, CDR2 LQKENI. J was trimmed by 2 bases and V by 3 bases; bases with no gene match: 13. CDR3 in amino acids: CASSPTQHSGTGAYEQYF. The DNA of the CDR3 is TGTGCCAGCTCACCTACCCAACACTCCGGGACAGGGGCCTACGAGCAGTACTTC. Looking up the rest from reference TRBV18 and TRBJ2-7 gives the full variable domain: NAGVMQNPRHLVRRRGQEARLRCSPMKGHSHVYWYRQLPEEGLKFMVYLQKENIIDESGMPKERFSAEFPKEGPSILRIQQVVRGDSAAYFCASSPTQHSGTGAYEQYFGPGTRLTVT.

V usage is TRBV4-3 and J usage is TRBJ2-1, with a tentative D call TRBD2 (5 bases). V was shortened by 3 bases and J by 7 bases, with 19 bases between the two germline ends. Looked up from germline, CDR1 is LGHNA and CDR2 is YSLEER. CDR3 length equals 16 residues. CDR3 bases: TGCGCCAGCAGCCAGGAACTGGTAACGGGGTTTAATGAGCAGTTCTTC. This codes for CASSQELVTGFNEQFF.

This clonotype was seen ten or more times. The chain combines TRBV20-1 with TRBJ1-2; TRBD1 aligns across 7 bases. V shed 3 bases and J 7 bases; nucleotides not matched to a gene: 5. In germline, CDR1 is DFQATT, CDR2 SNEGSKA (reference sequence). The CDR3 totals 12 residues. The CDR3 loop reads CSASEGAGGYTF. CDR3 bases: TGCAGTGCTAGTGAGGGGGCGGGTGGCTACACCTTC.

The chain combines TRBV5-1 with TRBJ1-4; D ambiguous. From germline, CDR1 is SGHRS and CDR2 YFSETQ. V shed 4 bases and J shed 0 bases, with 10 bases lying between them. The CDR3 sequence is 15 residues long. Here the CDR3 DNA reads TGCGCCAGCAGCCTAAACAGACCAACTAATGAAAAACTGTTTTTT. Encoded protein: CASSLNRPTNEKLFF.

This chain joins TRBV5-5 and TRBJ2-5; perhaps TRBD1 as D (6 bases). This CDR3 contains 13 residues. The V end lost 3 bases, the J end lost 5 bases, and 11 bases lay between the germline ends. Germline lookup yields CDR1 SGHKS and CDR2 YYEKEE (reference sequence). DNA of the CDR3: TGTGCCAGCAGCTCACAGGGTTTCGAGACCCAGTACTTC. This sequence encodes CASSSQGFETQYF.

V usage is TRBV5-1 and J usage is TRBJ2-5; D may correspond to TRBD1 or TRBD2 (6 bases each). Germline CDR1 is SGHRS and CDR2 is YFSETQ. This CDR3 is 16 amino acids long. V lost 0 bases to trimming and J lost 5 bases, with 17 bases between them. CDR3 region: CASSLEGGRVSETQYF. As DNA, the CDR3 is TGCGCCAGCAGCTTGGAGGGGGGAAGAGTCTCGGAGACCCAGTACTTC.

This clonotype showed up just a few times. The chain joins TRBV5-1 to TRBJ2-1; 7 nucleotides match TRBD2. V lost 0 bases and J lost 5; bases outside the gene matches: 11. CDR1 is SGHRS and CDR2 is YFSETQ in the germline V gene. The CDR3 is made up of 17 amino acids. The CDR3 region has the DNA TGCGCCAGCAGCTTGGACCCATCGCGGGGGTCTCACAATGAGCAGTTCTTC. Amino acids: CASSLDPSRGSHNEQFF.

The chain recombines TRBV6-2 or TRBV6-3 with TRBJ2-7; the D gene is possibly TRBD2 (6 bases). The CDR3 covers 20 residues. The ends were cut back, 0 bases at V and 3 bases at J, with 27 bases in the middle. Germline CDR1 is MNHEY and CDR2 is SVGEGT. The CDR3 sequence is CASSYSTLVGGTKSDYEQYF. As DNA, the CDR3 is TGTGCCAGCAGTTACTCGACACTGGTAGGAGGGACCAAAAGCGACTACGAGCAGTACTTC.

This clonotype was recorded at least ten times. V is TRBV11-2 and J is TRBJ2-7, with D unclear. CDR1 is SGHAT and CDR2 is FQNNGV in the germline V gene. V was shortened by 5 bases and J by 5 bases, with 7 bases between the two germline ends. The CDR3 loop spans 11 amino acids. The CDR3 loop reads CASSDFDEQYF. CDR3 bases: TGTGCCAGCAGCGACTTTGACGAGCAGTACTTC.

This clonotype turned up a few times. The chain is built from TRBV29-1 and TRBJ2-5; D possibly corresponds to TRBD2 (5 bases). Germline V CDR1 and CDR2: SQVTM, ANQGSEA. Trimming took 4 bases from V and 3 from J, leaving 12 bases between them. The CDR3 has 13 residues. CDR3 in DNA: TGCAGCGTTGTCCCCCTAGCTAAAGAGACCCAGTACTTC. Translating it yields CSVVPLAKETQYF.

This clonotype has at least ten counts. J is TRBJ1-5 and V is TRBV20-1; 7 positions match TRBD1. Germline-derived CDR1 and CDR2 are DFQATT and SNEGSKA (reference sequence). The CDR3 totals 14 residues. V trimming: 1 base; J trimming: 6 bases; junction bases outside the gene matches: 6. CDR3 loop: CSARGVTGPQPQHF. CDR3 DNA sequence: TGCAGTGCTAGAGGGGTGACAGGGCCTCAGCCCCAGCATTTT.

This clonotype has more than one count but fewer than ten. This rearrangement joins TRBV5-1 to TRBJ2-5; D is ambiguous. CDR3 length equals 15 residues. Germline-derived CDR1 and CDR2 are SGHRS and YFSETQ. Trimming cost V 0 bases and J 1 base, with 10 bases left between them. CDR3 loop: CASSLGDTFQETQYF. DNA of the CDR3: TGCGCCAGCAGCTTGGGTGACACCTTCCAAGAGACCCAGTACTTC.

In this sample, this clonotype turned up many times. At one end, the junction sequence differs from germline, possibly due to a read error. The chain recombines TRBV7-2 with TRBJ2-5; D tentatively fits TRBD1 or TRBD2 (6 bases each). The CDR3 is 13 residues long. Germline CDR1 SGHTA, CDR2 FQGNSA. CDR3 protein: CASSFGGGETQYF. In DNA form, the CDR3 reads TGCGCCAGCAGTTTCGGGGGCGGTGAGACCCAGTACTTC.

V gene TRBV4-2 combines with J gene TRBJ2-1; the D call may be TRBD1 or TRBD2 (5 bases each). Trimming shortened V by 3 bases and J by 3 bases, and 9 bases separated the two germline ends. The germline gives CDR1 LGHNA, CDR2 YNFKEQ. The CDR3 totals 14 residues. The DNA of the CDR3 is TGTGCCAGCAGCCAGGGGGTTGACTACAATGAGCAGTTCTTC. Translating it yields CASSQGVDYNEQFF.

The chain recombines TRBV24-1 with TRBJ2-7, with a weak D call TRBD2 (5 bases). The germline V gene has CDR1 KGHDR and CDR2 SFDVKD. This CDR3 contains 14 residues. With 4 bases removed from V and 0 bases from J, the gap between germline ends came to 9 bases. CDR3 in DNA: TGTGCCACCAGTGACACGGGGTACTCCTACGAGCAGTACTTC. Translating it yields CATSDTGYSYEQYF.

The chain joins TRBV20-1 to TRBJ2-1; 10 nucleotides match TRBD2. V lost 1 base and J lost 8; bases outside the gene matches: 8. Germline V gene data show CDR1 as DFQATT and CDR2 as SNEGSKA (reference sequence). This CDR3 has 15 residues. The CDR3 coding sequence is TGCAGTGCTAGAGCCTCCGGGACTAGCGCTGATGAGCAGTTCTTC. This gives the protein CSARASGTSADEQFF.

Only a few counts were recorded for this clonotype. V gene TRBV20-1 combines with J gene TRBJ2-7; no clear D. The CDR3 has 13 amino acids. The germline V and J ends were trimmed by 3 bases and 4 bases, with 13 bases remaining between them. Germline loops: CDR1 DFQATT, CDR2 SNEGSKA (reference sequence). In DNA, the CDR3 is TGCAGTGCTAGGGGATCCAGCCCTTACGAGCAGTACTTC. Translating it yields CSARGSSPYEQYF.

The DNA of the CDR3 is TGTGCCAGCAGCCAAGTCAAGGGGTCCCAAGAGACCCAGTACTTC. It encodes CASSQVKGSQETQYF. The V call is TRBV4-2, the J call TRBJ2-5; the D gene is possibly TRBD1 (5 bases). Germline V gives CDR1 LGHNA, CDR2 YNFKEQ. V lost 1 base to trimming and J lost 1 base, with 10 bases between them. This CDR3 contains 15 residues.

This clonotype was counted a few times. The chain uses TRBV29-1 and TRBJ2-1; 12 nucleotides align to TRBD2. The CDR3 sequence is 14 residues long. V shed 2 bases, J shed 8 bases, and the junction held 4 bases outside the gene matches. Germline V gene sequence: CDR1 SQVTM, CDR2 ANQGSEA. CDR3: CSVESGLAGHEQFF. The CDR3 nucleotides are TGCAGCGTTGAATCTGGACTAGCGGGACATGAGCAGTTCTTC.

This clonotype was seen a handful of times. This CDR3 is CASSLGGGTSNEQFF. CDR3 coding DNA: TGTGCCAGCAGCTTAGGAGGGGGGACTAGCAATGAGCAGTTCTTC. The V and J genes are TRBV7-9 and TRBJ2-1; 8 bases are shared with TRBD2. V was pared by 1 base and J by 6 bases, with 5 bases of the junction left unmatched. Germline CDR1 and CDR2: SEHNR and FQNEAQ (reference sequence). The CDR3 is made up of 15 amino acids.